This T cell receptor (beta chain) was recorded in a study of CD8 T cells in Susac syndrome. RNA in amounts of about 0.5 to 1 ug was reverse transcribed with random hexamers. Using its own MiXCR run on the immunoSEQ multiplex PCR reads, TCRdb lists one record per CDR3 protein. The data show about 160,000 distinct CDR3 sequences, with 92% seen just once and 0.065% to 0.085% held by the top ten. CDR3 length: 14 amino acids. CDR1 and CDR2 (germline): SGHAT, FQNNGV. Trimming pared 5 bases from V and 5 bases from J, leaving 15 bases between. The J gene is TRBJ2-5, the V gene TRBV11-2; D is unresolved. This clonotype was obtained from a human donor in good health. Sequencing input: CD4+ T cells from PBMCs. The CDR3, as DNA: TGTGCCAGCAGCCGCCCTGAGTCGGGCGAGACCCAGTACTTC. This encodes CASSRPESGETQYF.